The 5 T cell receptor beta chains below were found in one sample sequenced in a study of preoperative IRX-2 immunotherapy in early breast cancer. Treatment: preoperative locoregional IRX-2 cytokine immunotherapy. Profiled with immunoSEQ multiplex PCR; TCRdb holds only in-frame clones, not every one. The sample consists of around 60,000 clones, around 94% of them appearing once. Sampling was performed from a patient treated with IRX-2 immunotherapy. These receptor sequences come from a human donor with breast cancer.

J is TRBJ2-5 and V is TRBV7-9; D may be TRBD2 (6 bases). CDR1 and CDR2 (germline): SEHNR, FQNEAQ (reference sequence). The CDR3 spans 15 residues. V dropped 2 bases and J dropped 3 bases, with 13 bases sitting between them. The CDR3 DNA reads TGTGCCAGCAGCTTAATGTCAGGGACTGAAGAGACCCAGTACTTC. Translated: CASSLMSGTEETQYF.

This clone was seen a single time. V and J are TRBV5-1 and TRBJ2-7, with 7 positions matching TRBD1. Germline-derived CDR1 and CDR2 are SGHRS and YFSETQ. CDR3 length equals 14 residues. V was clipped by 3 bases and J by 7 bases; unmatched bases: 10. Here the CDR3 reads CASSWGTDSREQYF. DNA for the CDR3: TGCGCCAGCAGCTGGGGGACAGACTCCCGGGAGCAGTACTTC.

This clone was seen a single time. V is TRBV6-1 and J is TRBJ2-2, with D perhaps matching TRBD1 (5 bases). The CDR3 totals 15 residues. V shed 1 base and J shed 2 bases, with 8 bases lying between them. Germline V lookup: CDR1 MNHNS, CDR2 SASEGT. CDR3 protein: CASSEEGHNTGELFF. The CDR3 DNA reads TGTGCCAGCAGTGAAGAAGGACACAACACCGGGGAGCTGTTTTTT.

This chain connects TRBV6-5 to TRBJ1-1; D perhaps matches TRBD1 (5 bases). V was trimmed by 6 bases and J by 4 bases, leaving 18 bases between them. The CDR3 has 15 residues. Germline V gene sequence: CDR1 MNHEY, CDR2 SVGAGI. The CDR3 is CASSHEGRVSTEAFF. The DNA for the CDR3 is TGTGCCAGCAGCCACGAGGGCAGGGTCAGCACTGAAGCTTTCTTT.

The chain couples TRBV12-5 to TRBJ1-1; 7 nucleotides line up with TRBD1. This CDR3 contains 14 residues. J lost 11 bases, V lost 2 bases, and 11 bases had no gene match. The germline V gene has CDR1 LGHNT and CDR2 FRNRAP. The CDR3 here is CASGLFLPTGTAFF. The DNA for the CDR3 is TGTGCTAGTGGTTTGTTTCTTCCGACAGGGACGGCTTTCTTT.